The clone carrying this T cell receptor beta chain was recorded only once. The sample originates from a study of T cell changes during pregnancy in multiple sclerosis. Sequencing used immunoSEQ multiplex PCR; TCRdb keeps in-frame clones, though not all of them. The sample holds some 80,000 clones, nearly 95% seen once. This CDR3 is built from 13 residues. V dropped 4 bases and J dropped 3; count of bases not matched to a gene: 3. Per germline, CDR1 SGHRS and CDR2 YFSETQ. Sequenced here: CD4+ T cells from peripheral blood mononuclear cells, sampled after pregnancy. The clonotype originates from a female donor with multiple sclerosis, enrolled in a pregnancy study. This chain joins TRBV5-1 and TRBJ1-2, with 7 bases lining up with TRBD1. The CDR3 sequence: CASSTDRDYGYTF. The CDR3 DNA reads as TGCGCCAGCAGCACAGACAGGGACTATGGCTACACCTTC.